Below, 15 T cell receptor beta chains from the same sample are listed, as sequenced in a study of blood T cells in healthy people across ages. Primers used in a second PCR of roughly 6 to 12 cycles were a sample-barcoded 5' primer and a J-beta primer mix. TCRdb re-called the 5' RACE reads through MiXCR, storing one row per CDR3 protein. This sample has around 800,000 distinct CDR3 sequences, with 46% found just once. The specimen was blood. These receptors were obtained from an elderly man in good health.

This clonotype was detected a few times. V gene TRBV20-1 combines with J gene TRBJ2-5; 10 bases line up with TRBD2. This CDR3 region has 13 residues. V trimming: 6 bases; J trimming: 2 bases; junction bases outside the gene matches: 3. Germline CDR1 is DFQATT and CDR2 is SNEGSKA (reference sequence). The CDR3 spells CSAVTSGQETQYF. As DNA, the CDR3 is TGCAGTGCGGTGACTAGCGGGCAAGAGACCCAGTACTTC.

The J gene is TRBJ2-4, the V gene TRBV7-2; the match to TRBD2 covers 7 bases. V gave up 5 bases and J gave up 2 bases; unmatched junction bases: 15. CDR1 and CDR2 (germline): SGHTA, FQGNSA. The CDR3 covers 18 residues. The CDR3 region is CASSPGGGRASTKNIQYF. CDR3 nucleotides: TGTGCCAGCAGCCCGGGGGGTGGCAGGGCGAGTACCAAAAACATTCAGTACTTC.

The chain carries TRBV28 and TRBJ2-1, with D possibly being TRBD2 (5 bases). This CDR3 comprises 14 residues. V lost 5 bases, J lost 0 bases, and 8 bases lay in between. The V gene's germline CDR1 is MDHEN and CDR2 SYDVKM. The CDR3 here is CASSRLLSYNEQFF. The CDR3 region has the DNA TGTGCCAGCAGTAGACTACTCTCCTACAATGAGCAGTTCTTC.

The chain uses TRBV24-1 and TRBJ2-4, with D possibly matching TRBD1 (6 bases). The J call may be mistaken, given a closer DNA end match to TRBJ2-7. There are 12 residues in the CDR3. Germline V gene sequence: CDR1 KGHDR, CDR2 SFDVKD. The CDR3 nucleotides read TGTGCCACCAGTGACTGGGGGCACGAGCAGTACTTC. Encoded protein: CATSDWGHEQYF.

The chain uses TRBV7-3 and TRBJ2-1; 7 bases fit TRBD2. Germline trimming cut 5 bases from V and 2 bases from J; bases unmatched to any gene: 6. The germline gives CDR1 SGHTA, CDR2 FQGTGA. The length of the CDR3 is 15 residues. Here the CDR3 DNA reads TGTGCCAGCAGCCCGGGGGGAGGCACCTACAATGAGCAGTTCTTC. Amino acids: CASSPGGGTYNEQFF.

The sample holds a few counts of this clonotype. The chain employs TRBV4-3 and TRBJ2-5; 7 bases map to TRBD1. This CDR3 is built from 15 residues. Germline V gene data show CDR1 as LGHNA and CDR2 as YSLEER. V shed 3 bases and J 5 bases; nucleotides not matched to a gene: 9. The CDR3 protein is CASSQDRTGAETQYF. The CDR3 DNA reads as TGCGCCAGCAGCCAGGACAGGACGGGCGCGGAGACCCAGTACTTC.

In this sample, this clonotype turned up a few times. The chain links TRBV5-1 to TRBJ2-1; perhaps TRBD2 as D (5 bases). This CDR3 has 15 residues. The V gene lost 0 bases and the J gene lost 8 bases, with 15 bases spanning the gap. CDR1 is SGHRS, CDR2 YFSETQ, per germline. The CDR3 coding sequence is TGCGCCAGCAGCTTGGTTGGCGGGCCAGTGCATGAGCAGTTCTTC. Its protein product is CASSLVGGPVHEQFF.

The V gene is TRBV6-2 or TRBV6-3, the J gene TRBJ1-2; D possibly corresponds to TRBD1 (6 bases). There are 13 residues in the CDR3. Germline V gene sequence: CDR1 MNHEY, CDR2 SVGEGT. V lost 5 bases and J 4 bases, leaving 11 bases between the germline ends. Here the CDR3 DNA reads TGTGCCAGCAGTGACCAGGACAGCTATGGCTACACCTTC. Residues: CASSDQDSYGYTF.

The chain's CDR3 is CASRQTNQPQHF. CDR3 in DNA: TGTGCCAGTCGACAGACGAATCAGCCCCAGCATTTT. The J gene is TRBJ1-5, the V gene TRBV2; D possibly corresponds to TRBD1 (5 bases). CDR1 SNHLY and CDR2 FYNNEI come from the germline V gene. This CDR3 contains 12 residues. V lost 9 bases and J lost 4, with 10 bases in between.

The genes are TRBV12-3 or TRBV12-4 and TRBJ2-2; D perhaps matches TRBD2 (6 bases). The CDR3 loop spans 12 amino acids. Trimming removed 9 bases from V and 7 bases from J, with 12 bases in between. CDR3 DNA: TGTGCCAGTCGGGAGTCGGACGGGGAGCTGTTTTTT. It yields the protein CASRESDGELFF.

The V and J genes are TRBV3-1 and TRBJ2-5; no reliable D call. V was cut by 0 bases and J by 9 bases, with 8 bases left in between. CDR1 and CDR2 (germline): LGHDT, YNNKEL (reference sequence). The length of the CDR3 is 12 residues. In DNA, the CDR3 is TGTGCCAGCAGCCAAGACTCTCGGGCCCAGTACTTC. This codes for CASSQDSRAQYF.

To note about this clonotype: The junction shows a germline mismatch at one end, possibly a read error. J is TRBJ2-5 and V is TRBV24-1, with D possibly matching TRBD1 (6 bases). This CDR3 contains 15 residues. Per germline, CDR1 KGHDR and CDR2 SFDVKD. CDR3 nucleotide sequence: TGTGTCACCAGTGGCCTACAGGGCCCCCAAGAGACCCAGTACTTC. Its protein is CVTSGLQGPQETQYF.

This sequence joins TRBV4-3 and TRBJ2-3; perhaps D is TRBD1 or TRBD2 (5 bases each). Germline V gene data show CDR1 as LGHNA and CDR2 as YSLEER. The V and J ends lost 3 bases and 2 bases respectively, with 12 bases between them. The CDR3 runs to 15 residues. The CDR3 sequence is CASSQGTQDTDTQYF. The CDR3 DNA is TGCGCCAGCAGCCAGGGGACGCAGGACACAGATACGCAGTATTTT.

The table lists this clonotype with a few counts. A much larger clone differs by one base, so this may be a read error. The V gene is TRBV7-7, the J gene TRBJ2-1; a possible D gene is TRBD2 (6 bases). Trimming took off 1 base at V and 10 bases at J, with 11 bases between the two ends. Looked up from germline, CDR1 is SSHAT and CDR2 is FNYEAQ (reference sequence). CDR3 size: 13 residues. The DNA of the CDR3 is TGTGCCAGCAGCTTAGAAGCGGGCTACGAGCAGTTCTTC. Its translation: CASSLEAGYEQFF. Full variable domain (missing parts from reference TRBV7-7 and TRBJ2-1): GAGVSQSPRYKVTKRGQDVTLRCDPISSHATLYWYQQALGQGPEFLTYFNYEAQPDKSGLPSDRFSAERPEGSISTLTIQRTEQRDSAMYRCASSLEAGYEQFFGPGTRLTVL.

This clonotype was counted many times. V is TRBV5-6 and J is TRBJ2-1; 13 nucleotides align to TRBD2. The CDR3 is 17 residues long. Trimming took 4 bases from V and 6 from J; bases not matched to a gene: 10. From germline, CDR1 is SGHDT and CDR2 YYEEEE. As DNA, the CDR3 is TGTGCCAGCAGCCAGGGACTAGCGGGAATGAACTCCAATGAGCAGTTCTTC. As protein: CASSQGLAGMNSNEQFF.